This TCR beta chain was sequenced for a study of T-cell memory formation after mild COVID-19. This clonotype was observed a handful of times. What it binds is unknown. Constant-segment primers served in 5'RACE that generated TCR alpha and TCR beta cDNA libraries bearing sample barcodes and UMIs. TCRdb used MiXCR to reprocess the 5' RACE reads, holding one entry per CDR3 protein. The profile shows fewer than 350,000 distinct CDR3 sequences, about a sixth of them singletons. The study's findings and limits: Contracting clones, day 15 to 85, had balanced CD4/CD8, and later expanders favored CD4+. Some clones that responded were present in memory (sampled pre-infection), which suggests cross-reactive memory joined.

Germline-derived CDR1 and CDR2 are MNHEY and SVGAGI. CDR3 length: 15 residues. Trimming took off 6 bases at V and 2 bases at J, with 16 bases between the two ends. This receptor was taken from a man younger than 35 who had mild COVID-19 (a few samples of this study predate the infection). Cell type and time point are not known. This rearrangement joins TRBV6-5 to TRBJ1-2; D call uncertain. The source material was PBMCs or a T cell subset sorted from them (not recorded which). CDR3 nucleotide sequence: TGTGCCAGCAGCCCCCTGAAACTGAAAAACTATGGCTACACCTTC. This gives the protein CASSPLKLKNYGYTF.